This T cell receptor (beta chain) was identified during a study of regulatory and conventional T cells in RAG deficiency. Blood CD4+ CD25-low CD127-high conventional T cells supplied the genomic DNA template. About this clone: Its antigen is undetermined.

Study findings and constraints: Treg unique TCR beta sequences were approximately 99-fold fewer in Omenn syndrome and CID/AS patients than controls. Shannon entropy was markedly lower and Simpson indices higher in RAG-deficient patients than control T-cell subsets.

With 6 bases clipped from V and 5 bases from J, the junction kept 10 bases outside the gene matches. The CDR3 is 15 residues long. Germline CDR1 is SGHVS and CDR2 is FNYEAQ. Some clones are missing from TCRdb's copy, which holds only in-frame ones; the method was immunoSEQ multiplex PCR. Found here are about 30,000 clones, approximately 96% of them singletons; the top ten hold 0.3% to 0.45%. These data are also associated with another study on regulatory T cells. Per that paper: The PCR used 52 TRBV and 13 TRBJ primers. In patients, unique TRB V-J pairs were restricted and V/J usage skewed, especially in Tregs.

Sequencing input: CD25- CD4+ T cells sorted from blood. The chain recombines TRBV7-6 with TRBJ2-7, with 10 bases matching TRBD2. The sequence derives from a human donor in good health. The CDR3 sequence is CASRPSGRLFHEQYF. CDR3 sequence (DNA): TGTGCCAGCAGACCTAGCGGGAGATTGTTCCACGAGCAGTACTTC.